The 9 T cell receptor beta chains below were found in one sample sequenced in a study of blood T cell repertoires in COVID-19 (dated by TCRdb to 2018 to 2020). The library relied on the immunoSEQ multiplex PCR assay. Held by TCRdb, this immuneACCESS table contains in-frame sequences only and omits some clones. Under half of the omission traces to an unresolved V gene where checked; the cause of the rest is unknown. Present in this sample are roughly 250,000 clones, about 80% of which were seen just once. Around 7% of the sample goes to the ten largest clones. The sequencing input was peripheral blood. The receptors come from a woman aged 45 to 65 with acute or convalescent COVID-19.

The chain employs TRBV28 and TRBJ2-5; 7 nucleotides agree with TRBD1. V shed 7 bases and J 2 bases; nucleotides not matched to a gene: 7. Germline V gene sequence: CDR1 MDHEN, CDR2 SYDVKM. The CDR3 totals 14 residues. CDR3 bases: TGTGCCAGCACCCTCGACAGGGCGCAAGAGACCCAGTACTTC. Its protein product is CASTLDRAQETQYF.

V gene TRBV15 combines with J gene TRBJ1-1, with 9 nucleotides matching TRBD1. CDR3 length equals 17 residues. J gave up 1 base and V 5 bases, and 11 bases lay outside the gene matches. Germline loops: CDR1 LNHNV, CDR2 YYDKDF (reference sequence). Written as DNA, the CDR3 is TGTGCCACCAGCTCCCGGGACAGGGCTCCTTGGAACACTGAAGCTTTCTTT. It translates to CATSSRDRAPWNTEAFF.

V gene TRBV24-1 combines with J gene TRBJ2-7; TRBD1 matches at 9 bases. Trimming took 6 bases from V and 2 from J; bases not matched to a gene: 1. The CDR3 is made up of 13 amino acids. CDR1 KGHDR and CDR2 SFDVKD come from the germline V gene. DNA of the CDR3: TGTGCCACCAGTCGACAGGGGGCCTACGAGCAGTACTTC. Translation: CATSRQGAYEQYF.

This chain uses TRBV7-9 with TRBJ2-5, with no clear D. V dropped 1 base and J dropped 10 bases, with 16 bases sitting between them. The germline V gene has CDR1 SEHNR and CDR2 FQNEAQ (reference sequence). This CDR3 is built from 14 residues. In nucleotides, the CDR3 is TGTGCCAGCAGCTTAGGAGGCCTAAGGTCATACCAGTACTTC. It is translated as CASSLGGLRSYQYF.

The chain joins TRBV5-4 to TRBJ1-1, with 9 bases aligning to TRBD1. The CDR3 has 15 amino acids. Trimming cost V 1 base and J 3 bases; bases outside gene matches: 4. Germline CDR1 and CDR2: SGHNT and YYREEE (reference sequence). CDR3: CASSLLGQGYTEAFF. The CDR3 DNA sequence: TGTGCCAGCAGCTTGCTTGGACAGGGGTACACTGAAGCTTTCTTT.

This clone was observed a single time. V and J are TRBV10-1 and TRBJ1-5; D unclear. Germline V gene data show CDR1 as WNHNN and CDR2 as SYGVQD (reference sequence). The CDR3 totals 13 residues. V lost 0 bases and J 7 bases, leaving 7 bases between the germline ends. CDR3 sequence reads: CASSESTVQPQHF. The CDR3 bases are TGCGCCAGCAGTGAGTCGACTGTGCAGCCCCAGCATTTT.

The V call is TRBV19, the J call TRBJ1-2; D remains unclear. The germline CDR1 and CDR2 sequences are LNHDA and SQIVND (reference sequence). The CDR3 has 15 amino acids. Trimming removed 3 bases from V and 7 bases from J, with 18 bases in between. The CDR3 region is CASSITIGEAFGYTF. The CDR3 DNA reads TGTGCCAGTAGTATTACGATCGGGGAAGCTTTTGGCTACACCTTC.

CDR3 in amino acids: CASSRDRLSTQYF. CDR3 DNA sequence: TGTGCCAGCAGCCGGGACAGGTTGAGTACGCAGTATTTT. This rearrangement joins TRBV11-3 to TRBJ2-3; 8 bases are a match to TRBD1. The CDR3 is 13 amino acids. Looked up from germline, CDR1 is SGHNT and CDR2 is YENEEA. V lost 5 bases and J lost 8; bases outside the gene matches: 6.

The J gene is TRBJ2-1, the V gene TRBV4-1, with 7 bases that match TRBD2. Germline CDR1 and CDR2: MGHRA and YSYEKL. The CDR3 is 16 amino acids. The junction had 10 bases not matched to a gene; V was cut back by 0 bases and J by 8 bases. The CDR3 spells CASSQDGLVWIDEQFF. The CDR3 DNA follows: TGCGCCAGCAGCCAAGACGGACTAGTTTGGATCGATGAGCAGTTCTTC.